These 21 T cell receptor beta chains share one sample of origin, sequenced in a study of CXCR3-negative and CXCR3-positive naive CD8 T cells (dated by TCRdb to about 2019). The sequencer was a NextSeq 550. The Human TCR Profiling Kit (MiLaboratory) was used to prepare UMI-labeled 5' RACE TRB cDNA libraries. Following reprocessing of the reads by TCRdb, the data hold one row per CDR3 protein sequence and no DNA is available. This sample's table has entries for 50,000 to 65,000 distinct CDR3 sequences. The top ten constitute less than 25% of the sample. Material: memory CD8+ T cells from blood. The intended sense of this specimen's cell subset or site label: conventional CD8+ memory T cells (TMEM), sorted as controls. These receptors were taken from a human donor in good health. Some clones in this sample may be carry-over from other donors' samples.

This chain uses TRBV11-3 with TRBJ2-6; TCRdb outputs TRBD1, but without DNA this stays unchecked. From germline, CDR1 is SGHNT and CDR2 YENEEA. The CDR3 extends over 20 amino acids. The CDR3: CASSPGQGQPTGTGANVLTF. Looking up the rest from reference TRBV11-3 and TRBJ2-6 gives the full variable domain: EAGVVQSPRYKIIEKKQPVAFWCNPISGHNTLYWYLQNLGQGPELLIRYENEEAVDDSQLPKDRFSAERLKGVDSTLKIQPAELGDSAVYLCASSPGQGQPTGTGANVLTFGAGSRLTVL.

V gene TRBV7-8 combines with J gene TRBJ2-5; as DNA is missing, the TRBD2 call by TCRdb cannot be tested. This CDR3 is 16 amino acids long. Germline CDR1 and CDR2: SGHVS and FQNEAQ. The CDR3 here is CASSLRSGGLQETQYF.

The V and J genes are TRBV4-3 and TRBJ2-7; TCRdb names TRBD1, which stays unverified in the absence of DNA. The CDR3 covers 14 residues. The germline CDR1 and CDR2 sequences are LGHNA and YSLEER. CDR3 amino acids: CASSQGKGTYEQYF.

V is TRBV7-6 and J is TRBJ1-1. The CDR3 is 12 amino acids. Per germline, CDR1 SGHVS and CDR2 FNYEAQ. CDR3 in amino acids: CASSLGETEAFF.

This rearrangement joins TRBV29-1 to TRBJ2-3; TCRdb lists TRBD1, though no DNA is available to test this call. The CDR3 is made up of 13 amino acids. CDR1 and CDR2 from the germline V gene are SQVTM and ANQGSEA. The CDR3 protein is CSVEDGGGGTQYF.

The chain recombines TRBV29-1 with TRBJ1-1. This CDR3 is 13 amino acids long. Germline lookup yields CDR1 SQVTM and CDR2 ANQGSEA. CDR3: CSVENRENTEAFF.

The chain's CDR3 is CASSKANPRQGCPYEQYF. The chain employs TRBV21-1 and TRBJ2-7; the D gene TCRdb calls, TRBD1, cannot be checked with no DNA. TRBV21-1 represents a pseudogene. The CDR3 extends over 18 amino acids.

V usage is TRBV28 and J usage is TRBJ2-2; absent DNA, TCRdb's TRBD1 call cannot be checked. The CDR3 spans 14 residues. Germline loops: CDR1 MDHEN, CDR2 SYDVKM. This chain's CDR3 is CASSFPEGRRELFF.

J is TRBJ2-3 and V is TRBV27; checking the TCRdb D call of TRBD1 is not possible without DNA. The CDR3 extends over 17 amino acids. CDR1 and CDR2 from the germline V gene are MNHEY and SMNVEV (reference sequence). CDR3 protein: CASSPTSPGTATDTQYF.

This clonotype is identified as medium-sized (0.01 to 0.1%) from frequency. The chain's CDR3 is CASSPSTTGAGELFF. The J gene is TRBJ2-2, the V gene TRBV18; TCRdb calls TRBD1, which cannot be checked without DNA. The CDR3 has 15 residues. Germline V gene lookup returns CDR1 KGHSH and CDR2 LQKENI. The variable domain in full, with the rest retrieved from reference TRBV18 and TRBJ2-2, is NAGVMQNPRHLVRRRGQEARLRCSPMKGHSHVYWYRQLPEEGLKFMVYLQKENIIDESGMPKERFSAEFPKEGPSILRIQQVVRGDSAAYFCASSPSTTGAGELFFGEGSRLTVL.

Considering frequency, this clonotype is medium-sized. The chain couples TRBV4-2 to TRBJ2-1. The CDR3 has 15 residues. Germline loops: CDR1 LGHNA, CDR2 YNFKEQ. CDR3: CASSPEFSSYNEQFF.

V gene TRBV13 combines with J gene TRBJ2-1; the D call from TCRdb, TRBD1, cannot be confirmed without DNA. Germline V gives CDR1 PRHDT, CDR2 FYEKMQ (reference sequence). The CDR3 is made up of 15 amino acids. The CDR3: CASRSTVQGANEQFF.

The CDR3 loop is CASSTQGGGYTF. The rearrangement links TRBV19 to TRBJ1-2; absent DNA, TCRdb's TRBD1 call cannot be checked. The CDR3 loop spans 12 amino acids. The germline V gene encodes CDR1 LNHDA and CDR2 SQIVND (reference sequence).

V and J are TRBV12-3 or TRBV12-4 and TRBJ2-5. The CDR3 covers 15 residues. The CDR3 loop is CASSLWAESQETQYF.

The CDR3 loop reads CSAFGDEETYEQYF. The chain is built from TRBV29-1 and TRBJ2-7. In germline, CDR1 is SQVTM, CDR2 ANQGSEA. The CDR3 length is 14 residues.

CDR3 sequence: CASSFRTSGGNEQFF. The chain uses TRBV7-3 and TRBJ2-1; the D call of TRBD2 rests on TCRdb alone, since no DNA is present to check it. Germline V gives CDR1 SGHTA, CDR2 FQGTGA. CDR3 length: 15 residues.

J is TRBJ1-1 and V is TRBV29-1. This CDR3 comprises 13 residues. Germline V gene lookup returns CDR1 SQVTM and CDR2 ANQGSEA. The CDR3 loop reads CSVREGMNTEAFF.

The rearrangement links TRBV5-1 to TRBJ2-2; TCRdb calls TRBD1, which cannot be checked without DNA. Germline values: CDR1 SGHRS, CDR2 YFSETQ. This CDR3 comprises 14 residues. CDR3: CASSLASGYGELFF.

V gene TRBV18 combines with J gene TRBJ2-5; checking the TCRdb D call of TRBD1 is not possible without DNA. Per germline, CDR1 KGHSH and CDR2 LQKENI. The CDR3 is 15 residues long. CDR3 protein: CASSPAQGFQETQYF.

The CDR3 sequence is CASSLWGDENTEAFF. This chain uses TRBV28 with TRBJ1-1; absent DNA, TCRdb's TRBD1 call cannot be checked. The CDR3 is made up of 15 amino acids. The germline V gene has CDR1 MDHEN and CDR2 SYDVKM.

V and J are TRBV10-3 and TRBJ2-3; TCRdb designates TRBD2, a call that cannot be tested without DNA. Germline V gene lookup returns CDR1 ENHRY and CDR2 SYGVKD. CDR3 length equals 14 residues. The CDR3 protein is CAISGLAGADTQYF.